Detailed here is one T cell receptor (beta chain). Its antigen is currently unknown. This sample is part of a study of T cells in tumors after PD-1 blockade. As for the study in general: Either cemiplimab 350 mg every 2 weeks or pembrolizumab 200 mg every 3 weeks was given.

Trimming took 2 bases from V and 1 from J; bases not matched to a gene: 7. This CDR3 region has 19 residues. Germline-derived CDR1 and CDR2 are KGHSH and LQKENI. Data came from immunoSEQ multiplex PCR; TCRdb stores just in-frame clones and leaves some out. The sample includes about 4,900 clones, approximately 70% seen only once; the top ten take roughly 31%. Study outcomes and limitations: Clonal replacement appeared only between pre- and post-treatment samples.

The TCR was taken from a human donor with cutaneous squamous cell carcinoma. The rearrangement joins TRBV18 to TRBJ2-4; 14 bases are a match to TRBD2. The source was tumor tissue, collected before anti-PD-1 treatment. The CDR3 region is CASSPGTSGGHEAKNIQYF. CDR3 sequence (DNA): TGTGCCAGCTCACCAGGGACTAGCGGGGGCCACGAGGCCAAAAACATTCAGTACTTC. Full variable domain (remainder filled in from reference TRBV18 and TRBJ2-4): NAGVMQNPRHLVRRRGQEARLRCSPMKGHSHVYWYRQLPEEGLKFMVYLQKENIIDESGMPKERFSAEFPKEGPSILRIQQVVRGDSAAYFCASSPGTSGGHEAKNIQYFGAGTRLSVL.